Listed below are T cell receptor beta chains from one sample, sequenced in a study of Ad26.COV2.S vaccination and SARS-CoV-2 variants. This table comes from immunoSEQ multiplex PCR, and its TCRdb copy is limited to in-frame clones, with some not included. The repertoire holds fewer than 500,000 clones, with 90% as singletons. The input for sequencing was peripheral blood, taken in a trial of Ad26.COV2.S vaccine versus placebo. The receptors here all came from a person between 18 and 65 years old who received the Ad26.COV2.S COVID-19 vaccine or a placebo. Both conserved end residues are part of each CDR3. The D gene is left open where the match is weak. Clone size is given for some rows only: seen once, a few or many times, or a class if the clone is expanded.

V gene	D gene	J gene	clone size	CDR3 DNA	CDR3 protein
TRBV28	TRBD1	TRBJ2-1	.	TGTGCCAGCAGTTTAGGGACAGGGGCCGATGAGCAGTTCTTC	CASSLGTGADEQFF
TRBV28	TRBD2	TRBJ2-1	.	TGTGCCAGCACCCCGGTTACCGGGACAAAGGGGGCTAGCGGGAGGGCCCTCCCCAATGAGCAGTTCTTC	CASTPVTGTKGASGRALPNEQFF
TRBV9	.	TRBJ2-7	.	TGTGCCAGCAGCATCGGAGGTCAGGCCTACGAGCAGTACTTC	CASSIGGQAYEQYF
TRBV20-1	TRBD2	TRBJ2-5	.	TGCAGTGCTAGTCCCGGACTAGCGGGAGGGCGGGAGACCCAGTACTTC	CSASPGLAGGRETQYF
TRBV28	.	TRBJ1-1	.	TGTGCCAGCAGCTTTGGACACCTGAACACTGAAGCTTTCTTT	CASSFGHLNTEAFF
TRBV29-1	.	TRBJ2-5	.	TGCAGCGCCGGACCTACAGAGACCCAGTACTTC	CSAGPTETQYF
TRBV11-2	.	TRBJ2-5	.	TGTGCCAGCAGCTTAGCAGGAGAGACCCAGTACTTC	CASSLAGETQYF
TRBV6-2/TRBV6-3	.	TRBJ2-7	.	TGTGCCAGCAGTTACGTTCGGCAGCGGAATTCCTACGAGCAGTACTTC	CASSYVRQRNSYEQYF
TRBV9	TRBD1	TRBJ2-7	.	TGTGCCAGCAGCGTAGATGGGACAGGGTACGAGCAGTACTTC	CASSVDGTGYEQYF
TRBV28	TRBD2	TRBJ2-3	.	TGTGCCAGCAGTTCAATGACTAGCGGCGGCACAGATACGCAGTATTTT	CASSSMTSGGTDTQYF
TRBV10-3	TRBD1	TRBJ2-7	.	TGTGCCATCAGTGAAACAGGGGGCTCCGAGCAGTACTTC	CAISETGGSEQYF
TRBV7-6	.	TRBJ1-1	.	TGTGCCAGCAGCCCGATGAACACTGAAGCTTTCTTT	CASSPMNTEAFF
TRBV9	.	TRBJ2-7	few	TGTGCCAGCAGCGGCGGAGGAGTGGGCTACGAGCAGTACTTC	CASSGGGVGYEQYF
TRBV4-3	.	TRBJ2-5	.	TGCGCCAGCAGCCAAGAGAGGGAAGTGTACCAAGAGACCCAGTACTTC	CASSQEREVYQETQYF
TRBV6-2/TRBV6-3	TRBD2	TRBJ2-1	.	TGTGCCAGCAGCGTAGCGGGAGTTGAGCAGTTCTTC	CASSVAGVEQFF
TRBV5-4	.	TRBJ2-7	once	TGTGCCAGCAGCTCGGGGGTCAGTTACGAGCAGTACTTC	CASSSGVSYEQYF
TRBV28	.	TRBJ1-2	few	TGTGCCAGCAGTTTACCCCGCTATGGCTACACCTTC	CASSLPRYGYTF
TRBV19	.	TRBJ1-5	.	TGTGCCAGTAGTGGGGGGCAGCGACAGCCCCAGCATTTT	CASSGGQRQPQHF
TRBV18	TRBD1	TRBJ2-1	.	TGTGCCAGCTCACAGGGACAGGGTGACAATGAGCAGTTCTTC	CASSQGQGDNEQFF
TRBV9	.	TRBJ1-2	.	TGTGCCAGCAGCGTAGAGGACAGTCGGGGCTACACCTTC	CASSVEDSRGYTF
TRBV19	.	TRBJ1-1	.	TGTGCCAGTACCCGAGGGGTAGCCACGGACACTTTCTTT	CASTRGVATDTFF
TRBV5-4	TRBD2	TRBJ2-3	.	TGTGCCAGCAGCTTGGGCCTAGCGGGAGGGTTAGATACGCAGTATTTT	CASSLGLAGGLDTQYF
TRBV10-3	.	TRBJ2-1	.	TGTGCCATCAGTGATAGCGGCAACAATGAGCAGTTCTTC	CAISDSGNNEQFF
TRBV5-5	TRBD2	TRBJ2-7	.	TGTGCCAGCAGCTCGGAAGGACTAGCGGTATACGAGCAGTACTTC	CASSSEGLAVYEQYF
TRBV5-1	TRBD1	TRBJ2-5	.	TGCGCCAGCAGCTTCACTGGACAGGGGGGGACCCAGTACTTC	CASSFTGQGGTQYF
TRBV30	TRBD1	TRBJ1-6	.	TGTGCCTGGAGCGATCCGGGACAGGGGTTGTCACCCCTCCACTTT	CAWSDPGQGLSPLHF
TRBV5-5	.	TRBJ2-1	.	TGTGCCAGCAGCTTGGAGGGGATTTTATCGGGAGTCGGCGAGCAGTTCTTC	CASSLEGILSGVGEQFF
TRBV5-1	.	TRBJ2-1	.	TGCGCCAGCAGCCTCGATACAGGAAGCTCCTACAATGAGCAGTTCTTC	CASSLDTGSSYNEQFF
TRBV7-2	.	TRBJ2-5	.	TGTGCCAGCAGCTTAGTTGGCGGGTCAGTGCAAGAGACCCAGTACTTC	CASSLVGGSVQETQYF
TRBV5-1	TRBD2	TRBJ2-2	.	TGCGCCAGCAGCTTGGGACTAGCGGCGCTTGGGGGCGGGGAGCTGTTTTTT	CASSLGLAALGGGELFF
TRBV5-6	TRBD2	TRBJ2-3	.	TGTGCCAGCAGCCCGGGACTAGATACAGATACGCAGTATTTT	CASSPGLDTDTQYF
TRBV19	TRBD2	TRBJ2-1	.	TGTGCCAGTAGTACCCTAGCGGGATCCTATGAGCAGTTCTTC	CASSTLAGSYEQFF